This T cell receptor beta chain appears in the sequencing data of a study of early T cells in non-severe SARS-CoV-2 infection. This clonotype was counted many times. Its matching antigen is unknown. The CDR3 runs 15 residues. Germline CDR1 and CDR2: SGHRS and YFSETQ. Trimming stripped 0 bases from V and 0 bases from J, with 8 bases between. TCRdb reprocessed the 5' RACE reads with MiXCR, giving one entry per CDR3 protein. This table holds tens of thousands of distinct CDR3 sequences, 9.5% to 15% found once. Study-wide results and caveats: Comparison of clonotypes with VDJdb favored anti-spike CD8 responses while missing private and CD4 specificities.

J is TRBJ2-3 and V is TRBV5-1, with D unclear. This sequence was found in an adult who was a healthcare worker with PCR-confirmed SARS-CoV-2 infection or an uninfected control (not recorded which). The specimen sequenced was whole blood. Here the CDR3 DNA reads TGCGCCAGCAGCTTGGCTGGTACTAGCACAGATACGCAGTATTTT. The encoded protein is CASSLAGTSTDTQYF.